The rows below give T cell receptor beta chains drawn from one sample of a study of T-cell memory formation after mild COVID-19. One entry per CDR3 protein results from TCRdb running MiXCR on the 5' RACE reads. Of over 500,000 distinct CDR3 sequences listed, 17% are singletons. Material for sequencing was PBMCs or a T cell subset sorted from them (not recorded which). Receptors were obtained from an adult woman who had mild COVID-19 (a few samples of this study predate the infection). Cell type and time point are not known. Each CDR3 is given with its conserved first and last residue. A D gene is named only where the DNA matches it firmly. Clone size, where shown, is once, few, many, or a class for clones that have expanded.

J gene,D gene,clone size,V gene,CDR3 DNA,CDR3 protein
TRBJ2-5,TRBD1,few,TRBV29-1,TGCAGCGTTGATCATACAGGGGGGAGTGGGGCGACCCAGTACTTC,CSVDHTGGSGATQYF
TRBJ1-1,TRBD1,few,TRBV5-1,TGCGCCAGCAGCCTCATGTCCAACACTGACAGGGGAGAAGCTTTCTTT,CASSLMSNTDRGEAFF
TRBJ2-1,NA,few,TRBV18,TGTGCCAGCTCACCATTCGACAGAAATGAGCAGTTCTTC,CASSPFDRNEQFF
TRBJ1-4,NA,NA,TRBV7-6,TGTGCCAGCAGCCAACAACCGGGGTCGGCAAATGAAAAACTGTTTTTT,CASSQQPGSANEKLFF
TRBJ2-3,TRBD2,NA,TRBV2,TGTGCCAGCGGACTAGCGGGGGCTGGAGATACGCAGTATTTT,CASGLAGAGDTQYF
TRBJ2-5,TRBD1,many,TRBV10-3,TGTGCCATCAGTGAGCCGACAGGGTCGGAGACCCAGTACTTC,CAISEPTGSETQYF
TRBJ2-6,NA,NA,TRBV7-3,TGTGCCACCAGAAAGGTCGGGGATCAGGCTGGGGCCAACGTCCTGACTTTC,CATRKVGDQAGANVLTF
TRBJ2-2,TRBD2,few,TRBV7-9,TGTGCCAGCAGCAAACTAGCGGAGAACACCGGGGAGCTGTTTTTT,CASSKLAENTGELFF
TRBJ2-5,TRBD1,few,TRBV7-2,TGTGCCAGCAGCTTCCTAGGGACAGCAGCGGAGACCCAGTACTTC,CASSFLGTAAETQYF
TRBJ2-4,NA,NA,TRBV6-5,TGTGCCAGCAGCTCCGGGTCCGGGACATTTAGAAACATTCAGTACTTC,CASSSGSGTFRNIQYF
TRBJ2-5,NA,many,TRBV18,TGTGCCAGCTCACCACCGGGGCAAGAGACCCAGTACTTC,CASSPPGQETQYF
TRBJ1-1,NA,NA,TRBV14,TGTGCCAGCAGCCGCTCGGGGAGCACTGAAGCTTTCTTT,CASSRSGSTEAFF
TRBJ2-5,NA,few,TRBV27,TGTGCCAGCAGTTTCGGTCCGCAAGAGACCCAGTACTTC,CASSFGPQETQYF
TRBJ1-1,NA,NA,TRBV5-6,TGTGTCAGCAGCTACCCGGGGGGAATTGGCACTGAAGCTTTCTTT,CVSSYPGGIGTEAFF
TRBJ2-7,TRBD1,few,TRBV24-1,TGTGCCACCAGTGAACCCACCGGGACAGGGGGCTACGAGCAGTACTTC,CATSEPTGTGGYEQYF
TRBJ2-7,NA,few,TRBV11-2,TGTGCCAGCAGCTCCGTCAAAAGAGCTGGTTACGAGCAGTACTTC,CASSSVKRAGYEQYF
TRBJ2-7,TRBD2,few,TRBV4-2,TGTGCCAGCAGCCAAGGGGAGGGAGGTCCCTACGAGCAGTACTTC,CASSQGEGGPYEQYF
TRBJ2-7,TRBD2,NA,TRBV12-3/TRBV12-4,TGTGCCAGTAACCTGGCGGGGGGGTCCTACGAGCAGTACTTC,CASNLAGGSYEQYF
TRBJ2-1,NA,NA,TRBV7-2,TGTGCCAGCAGCTTAGAGGTGGGTCGGTACAATGAGCAGTTCTTC,CASSLEVGRYNEQFF
TRBJ2-1,TRBD2,many,TRBV7-8,TGTGCCAGCAGCTTAGGCGGGAGTCAGTCCTACAATGAGCAGTTCTTC,CASSLGGSQSYNEQFF
TRBJ2-7,NA,few,TRBV5-1,TGCGCCAGCAGCGGAGGGGACTCGCGGGCGGACGAGCAGTACTTC,CASSGGDSRADEQYF
TRBJ2-1,NA,NA,TRBV11-3,TGTGCCAGCCAAACAGGGAAGAACAATGAGCAGTTCTTC,CASQTGKNNEQFF
TRBJ1-2,NA,many,TRBV7-9,TGTGCCAGCAGCCCCGGACGGAGCCGCTTCTATGGCTACACCTTC,CASSPGRSRFYGYTF
TRBJ1-4,TRBD1,few,TRBV7-9,TGTGCCAGCAGCCAGACAGGGGCAACTAATGAAAAACTGTTTTTT,CASSQTGATNEKLFF
TRBJ1-5,NA,many,TRBV3-1,TGTGCCAGCAGCCAAATGGCGGGGCCCCAGCATTTT,CASSQMAGPQHF
TRBJ1-1,NA,NA,TRBV7-3,TGTGCCAGCGGTGTAACAGTAGACACTGAAGCTTTCTTT,CASGVTVDTEAFF
TRBJ1-1,NA,NA,TRBV24-1,TGTGCCACTAGGGGGGATCGGAGCACTGAAGCTTTCTTT,CATRGDRSTEAFF
TRBJ2-3,NA,NA,TRBV5-6,TGTGCCAGCAGCTCGGACGGACATTTTTCCACAGATACGCAGTATTTT,CASSSDGHFSTDTQYF
TRBJ1-2,NA,NA,TRBV20-1,TGCAGTGCTCCTCACCGGGAGAGCGGCTACACCTTC,CSAPHRESGYTF
TRBJ2-1,NA,NA,TRBV5-1,TGCGCCAGCAGCTCCGGGGCAGTGGGGATCGATGAGCAGTTCTTC,CASSSGAVGIDEQFF